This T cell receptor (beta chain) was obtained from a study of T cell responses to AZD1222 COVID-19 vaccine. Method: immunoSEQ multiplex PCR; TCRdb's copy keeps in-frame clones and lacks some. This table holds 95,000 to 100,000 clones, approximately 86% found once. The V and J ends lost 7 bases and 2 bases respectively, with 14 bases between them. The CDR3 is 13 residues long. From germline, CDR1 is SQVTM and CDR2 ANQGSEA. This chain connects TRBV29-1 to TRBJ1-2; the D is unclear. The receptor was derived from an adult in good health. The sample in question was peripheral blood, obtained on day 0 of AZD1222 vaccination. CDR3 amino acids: CSAQSTINYGYTF. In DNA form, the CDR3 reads TGCAGCGCCCAGTCCACCATCAACTATGGCTACACCTTC.